These 2 T cell receptor beta chains originate from one sample sequenced in a study of shared clonotypes between healthy human individuals. Terminally differentiated effector memory CD45RA+ cells were excluded by CCR7 positive selection of CD45RO-negative cells. Using immunoSEQ multiplex PCR, the repertoire was profiled, and TCRdb retains in-frame clones only, with some absent. The data show about 2.1 million clones, 93% seen once. Source material: naive CD8+ T cells from PBMCs. The receptors derive from a man younger than 35 in good health. Some clones in this sample may be carry-over from other donors' samples.

The CDR3 region has the DNA TGTGCCAGCAGCTTAGCGGGGGAGTACGAGCAGTACTTC. Its translation is CASSLAGEYEQYF. V usage is TRBV7-9 and J usage is TRBJ2-7; D is possibly TRBD1 or TRBD2 (5 bases each). V lost 0 bases and J 4 bases, leaving 7 bases between the germline ends. Germline V CDR1 and CDR2: SEHNR, FQNEAQ (reference sequence). CDR3 length: 13 amino acids. Using reference TRBV7-9 and TRBJ2-7 for the parts outside the CDR3, the full variable domain is DTGVSQNPRHKITKRGQNVTFRCDPISEHNRLYWYRQTLGQGPEFLTYFQNEAQLEKSRLLSDRFSAERPKGSFSTLEIQRTEQGDSAMYLCASSLAGEYEQYFGPGTRLTVT.

The chain links TRBV29-1 to TRBJ2-7; 11 positions match TRBD1. CDR1 SQVTM and CDR2 ANQGSEA come from the germline V gene. The V gene end was trimmed by 2 bases and the J gene end by 8 bases; junction bases not matched to a gene: 8. The length of the CDR3 is 14 residues. The CDR3, as DNA: TGCAGCGTTGAACAGGGGACAGGGGGGTACAAGCAGTACTTC. Amino acid sequence: CSVEQGTGGYKQYF.